This T cell receptor beta chain was retrieved from a study of cytomegalovirus exposure and HLA in healthy donors. Study-level findings and limits: By HLA locus, TCR association rates varied in a later analysis, with DRB1 showing the most and HLA-C the fewest. CMV serostatus was the only immune exposure information that was available.

PCR employed 60 Vbeta and 13 Jbeta primers. Only in-frame clones appear in the TCRdb table, and some are missing; sequencing was by immunoSEQ multiplex PCR. The sample lists some 150,000 clones, roughly 80% seen once, with 1.5% to 2% in the top ten. Concerning this clone: Its antigen is as yet unknown.

This clonotype was obtained from a female donor in good health and CMV-seronegative. Sequencing input: PBMCs.

The CDR3 loop reads CSVDWGRVPGYTF. As DNA, the CDR3 is TGCAGCGTTGATTGGGGCCGGGTCCCGGGCTACACCTTC. The V call is TRBV29-1, the J call TRBJ1-2, with D possibly being TRBD1 (5 bases). Trimming shortened V by 3 bases and J by 8 bases, and 16 bases separated the two germline ends. This CDR3 has 13 amino acids. From germline, CDR1 is SQVTM and CDR2 ANQGSEA.